This TCR beta chain appears in the sequencing data of a study of regulatory T cells in long-lasting Graves disease (dated by TCRdb to the early 2020s). For context, the study as a whole: In the newly diagnosed Graves' disease group, patients had been taking antithyroid drugs for less than 3 months. The study was registered as a clinical trial and conducted in China. Patients with persistent Graves' disease were compared with patients with newly diagnosed Graves' disease using TCR sequencing and RNA sequencing of peripheral blood. A total of 33 samples underwent TCR sequencing: about 13 from persistent and about 20 from newly diagnosed Graves' disease patients. Overall study results and their limits: Sequencing and analysis were restricted to the TCR beta chain. Compared with newly diagnosed patients, patients with persistent Graves' disease had lower TCR Shannon entropy and fewer highly expanded clones, which suggests clonal expansion. Persistent disease showed preferential use of TRBV28, TRBJ1-2 and TRBJ2-5, whereas newly diagnosed disease favored TRBV20-1 and TRBJ2-1. The authors acknowledged the small sample size as a limitation that may reduce accuracy. Persistent patients shared more public clonotypes among themselves (2,741) than newly diagnosed patients did (approximately 900). Peripheral blood alone was examined, since thyroid tissue, which constituted the primary lesion, could not be accessed.

The library was produced with multiplex PCR. Sequencing took place on an Illumina HiSeq 4000. To build TCR beta libraries, CDR3 regions were amplified by Arm-PCR using iRepertoire HTBI primers. Before sequencing, the PCR products underwent gel purification. Turning to the authors' computational methods: A total of fewer than 70 TRBV and 14 TRBJ segments were identified across samples and were used for gene usage analysis of CDR3 amino acid clonotypes. COPE and FqMerger were used to merge filtered high-quality paired reads into contigs. Contigs were aligned with BLAST to IMGT TRBV, TRBD and TRBJ reference genes, and CDR3 was defined per IMGT. Any clonotype with a frequency above 0.1% was classified as a highly expanded clone. Shannon entropy was used to measure repertoire diversity, and the Gini coefficient was used to measure V-J evenness. A clonotype found in more than one individual was treated as public. Starting from the raw public reads, TCRdb applied fastp trimming at Q25, assembled clones with MiXCR and retained in-frame beta chains. CDR3 protein sequences are deduplicated, and each keeps its most common genes and DNA. These V and J calls rely on TCRdb rather than the paper's analysis. Present in this sample are around 470,000 distinct CDR3 sequences, 12% to 15% of which were seen just once. In total, the top ten clones hold approximately 17% of the sample.

This clonotype showed up many times. There is no known antigen for this receptor. One base away there is no much larger clone; base qualities are not given. At the junction V is shortened by 7 bases and J by 2 bases; bases outside the gene matches: 8. Inclusive of the bounding cysteine and phenylalanine, the CDR3 is 15 residues long. Only CDR3 DNA remains: 45 bases, in frame from the first base. The time point label of this sample denotes: newly diagnosed GD, antithyroid drugs for less than 3 months. RNA was extracted from PBMCs in TRIzol for both TCR sequencing and RNA sequencing. Graves' disease was diagnosed according to American Thyroid Association guidelines. The patients came from an endocrinology department in Xi'an, China. Each patient gave around 9.2 milliliters of peripheral blood, collected in an EDTA anticoagulant tube. PBMCs were isolated by Ficoll Paque Plus density gradient separation without further T cell sorting. An Agilent 2100 Bioanalyzer and agarose gel were used to assess RNA quality, and a NanoDrop 2000 was used to measure RNA concentration.

Separately, the same data were catalogued under a study of T cells in Graves' hyperthyroidism and ophthalmopathy. The second study, in turn, reports: Graves' hyperthyroidism was defined as stable when no progression to ophthalmopathy occurred over 18 months of follow-up. Hyperthyroidism patients were newly diagnosed, had a disease duration of under 2 months, and were aged 18 to 65 years. The study excluded patients with uncontrolled infections, other autoimmune diseases, pregnancy or lactation. Clinical symptoms, serum thyroxine and TRAb, thyroid ultrasound, and orbital computed tomography formed the basis for the diagnoses. The first round of RT-PCR for the TCR CDR3 was performed with the HTBI primer set and the Qiagen OneStep RT-PCR kit. Most expanded thyroid clonotypes (frequency above 0.001) were also detected in blood, suggesting blood repertoires may reflect thyroid immune responses. A 13 V-J signature model separated ophthalmopathy from stable hyperthyroidism, with nearly 90% sensitivity and approximately 81% specificity in cross-validation and 80%/75% in testing. In validation, progression to ophthalmopathy was predicted by the model with about 70% sensitivity and just over 72% specificity, a median of roughly 6.4 months before onset. To identify distinguishing TCR V-J signatures, a discovery cohort of around 100 patients was used, comprising 43 with Graves' ophthalmopathy and 55 to 65 with stable Graves' hyperthyroidism. Prospective prediction of ophthalmopathy was tested in an independent validation cohort of 18 to 20 hyperthyroidism patients and 15 to 17 patients who later progressed to ophthalmopathy. The approximately 90 discovery patients were randomly split 7:3 into training and test sets. The study also compared thyroid tissue and blood T-cell repertoires from a handful of Graves' hyperthyroidism patients. After blood sampling, hyperthyroidism patients were treated with methimazole at a starting dose of 30 mg daily, and ophthalmopathy patients were treated with high-dose intravenous methylprednisolone. Libraries were constructed in a second round of multiplex PCR, after which size selection and purification were carried out. Paired-end sequencing of the libraries was performed with 100 bp reads on an Illumina HiSeq2000. SOAPnuke was used to process the raw data, throwing out any read that contained adapters or uncalled bases, had a mean Phred below 15, or lacked an exact constant-primer or identifier match. High-quality paired reads were merged with COPE v1.2.5, and unique nucleotide sequences were defined as clonotypes. MiTCR v1.1 was used to align the clonotypes against IMGT TRBV, TRBD and TRBJ reference segments. The analysis included only V-J combinations with a frequency above 0.0001, which together covered over 98% of the repertoires. A TCS score was defined as the ratio between F50 (clonal expansion) and ExV (chaos), using BLOSUM62-based TCRdist between CDR3 peptides within each V-J. Welch's t-statistics and random forest reduced just over 500 V-J features to 13, which were used in a naive Bayes classifier (R e1071). No statistical method was used to set the sample size in advance, and investigators knew the group allocation. The paper reports TCR Vbeta CDR3 sequencing of over 120 peripheral blood samples: approximately 41 ophthalmopathy, under 85 hyperthyroidism and 17 progressor patients.

The V and J segments used are TRBV12-3 or TRBV12-4 and TRBJ2-3; TRBD1 matches 8 bases in the middle. The origin of this receptor is a woman aged 45-60 years with Graves disease. Donor details come from another sample of the same person, matched by shared clones. This sample comprised peripheral blood mononuclear cells (PBMCs), obtained at new diagnosis, from a patient treated with antithyroid drugs. The DNA sequence follows: TGTGCCAGCACCCCGACAGGGGCCGTCACAGATACGCAGTATTTT. This is translated as CASTPTGAVTDTQYF.